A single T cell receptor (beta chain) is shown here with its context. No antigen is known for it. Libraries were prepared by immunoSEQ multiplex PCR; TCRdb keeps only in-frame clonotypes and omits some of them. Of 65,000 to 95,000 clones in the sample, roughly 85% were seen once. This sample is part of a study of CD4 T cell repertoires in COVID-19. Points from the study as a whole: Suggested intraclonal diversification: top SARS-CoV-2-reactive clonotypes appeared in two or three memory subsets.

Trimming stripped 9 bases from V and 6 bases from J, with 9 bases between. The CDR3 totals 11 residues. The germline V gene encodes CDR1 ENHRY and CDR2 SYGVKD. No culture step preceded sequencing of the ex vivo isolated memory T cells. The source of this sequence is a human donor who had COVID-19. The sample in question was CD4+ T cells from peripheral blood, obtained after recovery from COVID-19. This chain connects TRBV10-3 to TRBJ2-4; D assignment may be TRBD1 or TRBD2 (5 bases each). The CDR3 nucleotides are TGTGCCATGGGGGACGGAAACATTCAGTACTTC. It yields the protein CAMGDGNIQYF.